This entry concerns a single T cell receptor (beta chain). Its antigen remains unidentified. Nothing much larger sits one base from this clone, and base qualities are not available. The immunoSEQ Assay, a bias-controlled multiplex PCR, was used to amplify TCRbeta CDR3 regions from genomic DNA. In the authors' own workflow: The number of nucleated cells in each sample was estimated by amplification of reference gene primers within the assay. To quantify the absolute abundance of each unique TCRbeta CDR3 rearrangement, sequence reads were collapsed and filtered. For each sample, productive Simpson clonality was calculated as the square root of Simpson's diversity index over productive rearrangements. This is the immuneACCESS table as TCRdb keeps it, with only in-frame sequences that have V and J called. A part of the clones is gone; compared with another copy, unresolved V genes explain less than half, and the rest is unexplained. V and J calls and clone size are those listed in that table; D and trimming were worked out from the DNA. This sample comprises more than 80,000 clones, about 85% of them detected only once. The ten largest make up roughly 2.1% of the sample.

The collaborating institutions used their own protocols to collect whole blood in K2EDTA tubes. For TCRbeta analysis, collaborator samples were shipped as frozen whole blood, as isolated PBMCs, or as DNA extracted from either sample type. The CDR3 spans 14 residues, from the cysteine through the phenylalanine. Only CDR3 DNA is held: 42 bases, read in frame from base 1. V is cut by 2 bases and J by 3 bases, and the space between the germline ends is 11 bases. The germline V gene supplies CDR1 SGHVS and CDR2 FQNEAQ. The entry originates in a study of blood T cell repertoires in COVID-19 (dated by TCRdb to 2020 to 2021). At the level of the whole study: Samples covering the acute and convalescent phases of COVID-19 were provided by collaborators in the United States, Italy and Spain. The prospective study material was composed of cDNA or gDNA derived from T cells, B-cell-depleted T cells, or PBMCs. The dataset comprised deeply sampled blood TCRbeta repertoires from subjects exposed to, actively infected with, or recovered from COVID-19. A freely available public database, intended as a resource for researchers studying the immune response to SARS-CoV-2, is where the repertoires were released. Samples were obtained from the ongoing ImmuneRACE study (first 160 participants) and from approximately 1,200 subjects provided by 6 global collaborators. A de-identified subject ID, COVID-19 status, age in years and sex were almost always included in the sample metadata. HLA class I and class II types, where available, came from metadata supplied by the sample provider rather than from assay-based typing. Beyond this particular receptor, the publication reports: Clinical and demographic metadata were provided uncurated, with the amount varying by source and participant.

The chain links TRBV7-8 with TRBJ2-7; the D gene assignment is ambiguous. Sequencing was done on a sample of peripheral blood. The receptor was derived from a woman between 70 and 85 years old with acute or convalescent COVID-19. The sequence in DNA is TGTGCCAGCAGCTTAACGGTAGTTAGCTACGAGCAGTACTTC. Its protein is CASSLTVVSYEQYF.